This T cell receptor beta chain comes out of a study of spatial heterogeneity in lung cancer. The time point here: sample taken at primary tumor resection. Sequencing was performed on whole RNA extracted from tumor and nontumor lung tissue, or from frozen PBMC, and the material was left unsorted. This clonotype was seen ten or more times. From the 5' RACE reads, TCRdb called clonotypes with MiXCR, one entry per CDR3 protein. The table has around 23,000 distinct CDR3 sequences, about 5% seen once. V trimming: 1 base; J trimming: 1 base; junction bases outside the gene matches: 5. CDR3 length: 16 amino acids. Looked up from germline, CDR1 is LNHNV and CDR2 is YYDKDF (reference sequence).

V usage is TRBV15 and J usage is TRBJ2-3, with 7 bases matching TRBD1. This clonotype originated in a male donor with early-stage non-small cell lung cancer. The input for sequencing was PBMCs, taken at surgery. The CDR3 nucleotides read TGTGCCACCAGCAGAGTACCCCAGGGGGGCACAGATACGCAGTATTTT. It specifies CATSRVPQGGTDTQYF.